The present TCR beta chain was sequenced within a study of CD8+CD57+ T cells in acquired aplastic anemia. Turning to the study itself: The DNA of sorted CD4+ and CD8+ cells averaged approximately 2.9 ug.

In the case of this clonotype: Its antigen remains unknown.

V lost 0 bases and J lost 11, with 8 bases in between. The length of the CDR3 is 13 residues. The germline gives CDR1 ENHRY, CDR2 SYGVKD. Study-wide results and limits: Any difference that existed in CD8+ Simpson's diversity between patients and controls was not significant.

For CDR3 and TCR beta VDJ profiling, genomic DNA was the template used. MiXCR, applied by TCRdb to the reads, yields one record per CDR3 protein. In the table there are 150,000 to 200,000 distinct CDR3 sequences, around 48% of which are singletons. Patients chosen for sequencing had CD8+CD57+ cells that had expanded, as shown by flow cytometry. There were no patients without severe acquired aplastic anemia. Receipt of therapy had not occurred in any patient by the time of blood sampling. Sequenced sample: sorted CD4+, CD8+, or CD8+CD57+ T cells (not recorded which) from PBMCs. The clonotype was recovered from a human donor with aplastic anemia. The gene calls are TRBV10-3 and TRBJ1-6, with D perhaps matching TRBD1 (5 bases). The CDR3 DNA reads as TGTGCCATCAGTGAGTCTGGGGCAGCACCCCTCCACTTT. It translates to CAISESGAAPLHF.